This record concerns one T cell receptor beta chain sequence. The authors extracted RNA and reverse transcribed it into cDNA as the sequencing template. TCRdb's copy holds only in-frame clones and misses some; the assay was immunoSEQ multiplex PCR. This sample yields about 140,000 clones, of which roughly 86% are seen a single time; roughly 13% belongs to the top ten. Treatment specified: oral pan-JAK inhibitor, 5-10 mg twice daily. This sample is part of a study of CD8+ T cells in alopecia areata. CDR3 length: 14 residues. Trimming removed 4 bases from V and 3 bases from J; junction bases left unmatched: 7. Germline-derived CDR1 and CDR2 are SGHDT and YYEEEE.

The sequence came from a human donor with alopecia areata. The V call is TRBV5-6, the J call TRBJ2-7, with 7 bases that match TRBD1. Sequenced material: CD8+ T cells sorted from blood, taken at week 4, from a patient treated with tofacitinib. For the CDR3, the DNA is TGTGCCAGCAGCCCATCCGGGACAGACTACGAGCAGTACTTC. Its protein product is CASSPSGTDYEQYF.